This TCR beta chain was retrieved from a study of shared clonotypes between healthy human individuals. Study-wide results and caveats: Larger estimated richness was generally recorded for naive subsets relative to memory subsets. Among donors, the sharing of clonotypes was expected to be influenced by sequencing depth.

CD45RO-negative, CCR7-positively selected cells formed the naive CD8 fraction, excluding terminally differentiated effector memory CD45RA+ cells. Healthy HIV-negative adults with no recent acute infections or vaccinations were recruited as donors. How the authors handled the data: Filtering differed for immunoSEQ, which gave only junction sequences without quality scores. The assay was immunoSEQ multiplex PCR, and TCRdb's table has in-frame clones only and misses some. V and J calls and clone size are those listed in that table; D and trimming were worked out from the DNA. The sample shows hundreds of thousands of clones, 85% to 95% of them seen only once. Germline V gene sequence: CDR1 MGHRA, CDR2 YSYEKL. The CDR3 spans 17 residues. V lost 0 bases, J lost 10 bases, and 15 bases stayed unmatched. A remark on this clone: The antigen is not known.

What was sequenced was naive CD8+ T cells sorted from blood. This clonotype was sampled from a woman in her thirties in good health. J is TRBJ2-1 and V is TRBV4-1; 7 bases map to TRBD2. The CDR3 region is CASSQDSIGLADPEQFF. DNA for the CDR3: TGCGCCAGCAGCCAAGATTCTATAGGCCTAGCGGACCCAGAGCAGTTCTTC.